One and the same sample provided the 23 T cell receptor beta chains below, sequenced in a study of control samples from healthy donors and cancer patients. Method: immunoSEQ multiplex PCR; TCRdb's copy keeps in-frame clones and lacks some. The data show about 150,000 clones, with 80% to 95% seen just once and roughly 5.7% held by the top ten. The specimen sequenced was blood. These receptors all stem from a man between 18 and 29 years old in good health.

Only a few counts were recorded for this clone. The chain recombines TRBV6-5 with TRBJ1-6; TRBD1 is a possible D gene (6 bases). Germline assignment: CDR1 MNHEY and CDR2 SVGAGI. This CDR3 comprises 15 residues. Trimming stripped 0 bases from V and 7 bases from J, with 10 bases between. The CDR3 reads CASSYSRTVNSPLHF. CDR3 sequence (DNA): TGTGCCAGCAGTTACTCGCGGACAGTCAATTCACCCCTCCACTTT.

This chain links TRBV15 with TRBJ2-7, with D perhaps matching TRBD2 (5 bases). V lost 5 bases and J lost 2, with 10 bases in between. This CDR3 spans 13 amino acids. CDR1 is LNHNV, CDR2 YYDKDF, per germline (reference sequence). CDR3: CATSRGLAYEQYF. CDR3 nucleotide sequence: TGTGCCACCAGCCGCGGACTCGCCTACGAGCAGTACTTC.

J is TRBJ2-1 and V is TRBV9, with 9 bases identical to TRBD2. V was clipped by 2 bases and J by 6 bases; unmatched bases: 15. The CDR3 has 18 amino acids. CDR1 and CDR2 from the germline V gene are SGDLS and YYNGEE. The chain's CDR3 is CASSVRWGGRAQSNEQFF. In nucleotides, the CDR3 is TGTGCCAGCAGCGTGAGGTGGGGCGGGAGGGCGCAGTCCAATGAGCAGTTCTTC.

The chain employs TRBV30 and TRBJ1-5; D is uncertain. Trimming stripped 2 bases from V and 4 bases from J, with 9 bases between. Germline V gene lookup returns CDR1 GTSNPN and CDR2 SVGIG (reference sequence). This CDR3 contains 13 residues. This CDR3 reads CAWSPSLNQPQHF. The CDR3 nucleotides are TGTGCCTGGAGTCCGTCTTTGAATCAGCCCCAGCATTTT. Full variable domain (outside the CDR3, taken from reference TRBV30 and TRBJ1-5): SQTIHQWPATLVQPVGSPLSLECTVEGTSNPNLYWYRQAAGRGLQLLFYSVGIGQISSEVPQNLSASRPQDRQFILSSKKLLLSDSGFYLCAWSPSLNQPQHFGDGTRLSIL.

The chain combines TRBV5-6 with TRBJ2-2, with 7 nucleotides matching TRBD1. CDR1 is SGHDT and CDR2 is YYEEEE in the germline V gene. The J segment lost 1 base and the V segment lost 3 bases, leaving 3 bases of the junction unmatched. This CDR3 has 15 amino acids. In DNA form, the CDR3 reads TGTGCCAGCAGCTCAGGACAGGAGAACACCGGGGAGCTGTTTTTT. Translating gives CASSSGQENTGELFF.

The rearrangement joins TRBV13 to TRBJ2-7, with 13 bases identical to TRBD2. The J segment lost 6 bases and the V segment lost 0 bases, leaving 8 bases of the junction unmatched. The CDR3 has 17 residues. Germline V gene data show CDR1 as PRHDT and CDR2 as FYEKMQ (reference sequence). CDR3 DNA sequence: TGTGCCAGCAGCTTAGGTGCGAGAGGACTAGCGGGAGTCGAGCAGTACTTC. Its translation: CASSLGARGLAGVEQYF. The whole variable domain, filled in from reference TRBV13 and TRBJ2-7, reads AAGVIQSPRHLIKEKRETATLKCYPIPRHDTVYWYQQGPGQDPQFLISFYEKMQSDKGSIPDRFSAQQFSDYHSELNMSSLELGDSALYFCASSLGARGLAGVEQYFGPGTRLTVT.

DNA for the CDR3: TGTGCCAGCAGCACGCGTAGTAGGAATGGCTACACCTTC. It codes for CASSTRSRNGYTF. The rearrangement uses TRBV6-5 and TRBJ1-2, with D uncertain. Germline-derived CDR1 and CDR2 are MNHEY and SVGAGI. The CDR3 extends over 13 amino acids. V was clipped by 6 bases and J by 6 bases, with 14 bases between them.

V and J are TRBV9 and TRBJ2-7, with TRBD2 matching 12 bases. Germline loops: CDR1 SGDLS, CDR2 YYNGEE. This CDR3 is 16 amino acids long. The junction had 6 bases not matched to a gene; V was cut back by 4 bases and J by 1 base. CDR3 sequence: CASSLGLAGSSYEQYF. The CDR3 bases are TGTGCCAGCAGCCTGGGACTAGCGGGCTCATCCTACGAGCAGTACTTC.

The chain combines TRBV5-6 with TRBJ1-2, with D uncertain. The germline V gene encodes CDR1 SGHDT and CDR2 YYEEEE. V was cut by 0 bases and J by 7 bases, with 10 bases left in between. This CDR3 has 13 residues. The CDR3 protein is CASSLGREGGYTF. As DNA, the CDR3 is TGTGCCAGCAGCTTGGGACGAGAGGGTGGCTACACCTTC.

This clone showed up just once. V is TRBV13 and J is TRBJ2-3; D is perhaps TRBD1 (5 bases). The CDR3 covers 17 residues. Trimming stripped 5 bases from V and 2 bases from J, with 20 bases between. Germline loops: CDR1 PRHDT, CDR2 FYEKMQ (reference sequence). The CDR3 DNA follows: TGTGCCAGCAGCCCCCCACCCCAGGGCCCCGCCACAGATACGCAGTATTTT. This translates into CASSPPPQGPATDTQYF.

The chain joins TRBV29-1 to TRBJ1-2, with a weak D call TRBD1 (5 bases). Per the germline V gene, CDR1 is SQVTM and CDR2 is ANQGSEA. V was trimmed by 6 bases and J by 1 base, leaving 18 bases between them. This CDR3 has 15 residues. The CDR3 coding sequence is TGCAGCGTCCACCTGGTGGGGGAGGATAACTATGGCTACACCTTC. Protein product: CSVHLVGEDNYGYTF.

The V and J genes are TRBV2 and TRBJ2-5; 11 bases map to TRBD1. The CDR3 has 15 amino acids. J was trimmed by 4 bases and V by 6 bases; bases with no gene match: 7. CDR1 and CDR2 (germline): SNHLY, FYNNEI. This CDR3 reads CASRKRGQGVETQYF. CDR3 in DNA: TGTGCCAGCAGGAAGAGGGGACAGGGGGTAGAGACCCAGTACTTC.

V usage is TRBV30 and J usage is TRBJ1-5; possible D gene TRBD1, 5 bases. The CDR3 length is 11 residues. V lost 8 bases to trimming and J lost 5 bases, with 10 bases between them. The germline CDR1 and CDR2 sequences are GTSNPN and SVGIG (reference sequence). CDR3 residues: CAQGEDQPQHF. The CDR3 DNA sequence: TGTGCCCAAGGGGAGGATCAGCCCCAGCATTTT.

The chain uses TRBV7-6 and TRBJ2-3; the match to TRBD2 covers 9 bases. The germline CDR1 and CDR2 sequences are SGHVS and FNYEAQ. The CDR3 extends over 15 amino acids. The V segment lost 2 bases and the J segment 6 bases; nucleotides outside the gene matches: 6. In DNA form, the CDR3 reads TGTGCCAGCAGCTTAAAGGCGGGAGGGTCTGATACGCAGTATTTT. It specifies CASSLKAGGSDTQYF.

The chain uses TRBV5-1 and TRBJ1-3, with D hard to call. Trimming removed 2 bases from V and 0 bases from J, with 12 bases in between. The CDR3 spans 16 residues. Germline CDR1 and CDR2: SGHRS and YFSETQ. This CDR3 reads CASSFSRKSSGNTIYF. In DNA, the CDR3 is TGCGCCAGCAGCTTTTCTCGGAAGAGCTCTGGAAACACCATATATTTT.

This clone appeared a single time. The V call is TRBV5-1, the J call TRBJ1-3, with D unresolved. The CDR3 spans 15 residues. V lost 4 bases, J lost 2 bases, and 13 bases lay in between. Germline lookup yields CDR1 SGHRS and CDR2 YFSETQ. The CDR3 loop reads CASSPGGAAGNTIYF. The CDR3 region has the DNA TGCGCCAGCAGCCCCGGTGGAGCAGCTGGAAACACCATATATTTT.

This chain joins TRBV20-1 and TRBJ1-5; no reliable D call. There are 16 residues in the CDR3. Germline CDR1 reads DFQATT; CDR2 reads SNEGSKA (reference sequence). Trimming shortened V by 6 bases and J by 0 bases, and 18 bases separated the two germline ends. CDR3 nucleotide sequence: TGCAGTGCCAGTACGGGCTTTGAGAATAGCAATCAGCCCCAGCATTTT. As protein: CSASTGFENSNQPQHF.

The genes are TRBV2 and TRBJ1-4, with D possibly matching TRBD1 (5 bases). The germline CDR1 and CDR2 sequences are SNHLY and FYNNEI. V was trimmed by 4 bases and J by 5 bases, leaving 20 bases between them. This CDR3 spans 17 amino acids. CDR3 loop: CASSGGRRGSGNEKLFF. DNA for the CDR3: TGTGCCAGCAGTGGGGGTAGGAGGGGATCGGGCAATGAAAAACTGTTTTTT.

J is TRBJ2-7 and V is TRBV5-1; 8 bases align to TRBD1. The CDR3 has 16 residues. Losses at the gene ends were 5 bases for V and 1 base for J; bases not matched to a gene: 11. CDR1 and CDR2 from the germline V gene are SGHRS and YFSETQ. The CDR3 DNA sequence: TGCGCCAGCAGAAGGACAGGGTTTGAGGGATCCTACGAGCAGTACTTC. As protein: CASRRTGFEGSYEQYF.

This chain links TRBV6-5 with TRBJ2-5; the match to TRBD1 covers 7 bases. This CDR3 has 14 residues. The germline V gene encodes CDR1 MNHEY and CDR2 SVGAGI. The ends lost 5 bases at V and 5 bases at J; junction bases unmatched: 8. CDR3: CASSHRGGGETQYF. In DNA form, the CDR3 reads TGTGCCAGCAGTCACAGGGGCGGTGGCGAGACCCAGTACTTC.

The chain is built from TRBV12-3 or TRBV12-4 and TRBJ2-2, with unresolved D. This CDR3 region has 13 residues. Trimming took 7 bases from V and 4 from J, leaving 10 bases between them. Written as DNA, the CDR3 is TGTGCCAGCACCCCGACGGGCACCGGGGAGCTGTTTTTT. Protein: CASTPTGTGELFF.

In its sample, this clone was seen once. J is TRBJ2-5 and V is TRBV12-3 or TRBV12-4, with D perhaps matching TRBD1 or TRBD2 (5 bases each). The V end lost 4 bases, the J end lost 2 bases, and 8 bases lay between the germline ends. The CDR3 loop spans 13 amino acids. This chain's CDR3 is CASSSGRQETQYF. CDR3 bases: TGTGCCAGCAGTTCGGGACGGCAAGAGACCCAGTACTTC.

This clone was seen a handful of times. This chain links TRBV6-5 with TRBJ1-1, with D uncertain. Germline V gives CDR1 MNHEY, CDR2 SVGAGI. Trimming pared 0 bases from V and 7 bases from J, leaving 9 bases between. The CDR3 consists of 13 residues. The CDR3 sequence: CASSYSWQNEAFF. In nucleotides, the CDR3 is TGTGCCAGCAGTTACTCCTGGCAGAATGAAGCTTTCTTT.